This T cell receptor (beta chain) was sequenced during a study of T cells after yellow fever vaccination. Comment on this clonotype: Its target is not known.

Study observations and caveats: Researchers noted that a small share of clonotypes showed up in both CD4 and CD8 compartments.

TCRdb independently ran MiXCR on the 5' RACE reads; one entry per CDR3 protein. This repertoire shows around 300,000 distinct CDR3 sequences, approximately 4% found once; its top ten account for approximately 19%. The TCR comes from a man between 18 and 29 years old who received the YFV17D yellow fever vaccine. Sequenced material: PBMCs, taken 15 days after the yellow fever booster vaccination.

The CDR3 region has the DNA TGTGCCTGGAGTAAACTGGGGTTCGGCGTAGATGACACTGAAGCTTTCTTT. Translated: CAWSKLGFGVDDTEAFF. The chain carries TRBV30 and TRBJ1-1; D gene unclear. The germline V gene encodes CDR1 GTSNPN and CDR2 SVGIG (reference sequence). This CDR3 contains 17 residues. The V end was cut by 2 bases, the J end by 3 bases, with 22 bases between.